The following is a T cell receptor (beta chain) sequence with its context. No antigen is known for it. This entry comes from a study of T cell responses to AZD1222 COVID-19 vaccine. The germline CDR1 and CDR2 sequences are MNHEY and SVGAGI. Unmatched junction bases numbered 13, after V lost 8 bases and J lost 7 bases. The length of the CDR3 is 14 residues. TCRdb's copy holds only in-frame clones and misses some; the assay was immunoSEQ multiplex PCR. The sample has about 140,000 clones; roughly 92% are singletons. Overall study findings and caveats: After two AZD1222 doses, spike-specific TCR breadth and depth rose versus day 0. There were vaccine-associated CD4 TCRs across spike, dominant at 160-218 and 743-854. Donors were largely white British and mainly female; clonal diversity was possibly underestimated.

The sequence came from an adult in good health. The rearrangement uses TRBV6-5 and TRBJ1-2; 7 bases map to TRBD1. The sequencing used peripheral blood, collected on day 0 of AZD1222 vaccination. CDR3 residues: CASSRQGKTGGYTF. CDR3 sequence (DNA): TGTGCCAGCTCCCGACAGGGAAAGACGGGTGGCTACACCTTC.